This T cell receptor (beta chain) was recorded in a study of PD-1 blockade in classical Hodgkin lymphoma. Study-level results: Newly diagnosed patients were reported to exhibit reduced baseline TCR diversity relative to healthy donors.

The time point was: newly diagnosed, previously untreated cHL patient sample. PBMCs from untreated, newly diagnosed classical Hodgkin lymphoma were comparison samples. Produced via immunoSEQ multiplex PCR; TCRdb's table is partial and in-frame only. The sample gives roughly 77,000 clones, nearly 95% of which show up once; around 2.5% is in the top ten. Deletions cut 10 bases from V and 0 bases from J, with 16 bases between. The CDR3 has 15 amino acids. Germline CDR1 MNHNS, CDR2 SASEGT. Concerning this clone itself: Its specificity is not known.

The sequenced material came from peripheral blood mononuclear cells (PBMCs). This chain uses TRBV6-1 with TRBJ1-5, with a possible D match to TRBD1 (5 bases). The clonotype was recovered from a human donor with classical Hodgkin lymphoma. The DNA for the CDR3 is TGTGCCACCCGGAGGGGCGGCGATAGCAATCAGCCCCAGCATTTT. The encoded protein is CATRRGGDSNQPQHF.